This T cell receptor beta chain was recorded in a study of blood T cell repertoires in COVID-19. Across the whole study: T cells, B-cell-depleted T cells, or PBMCs supplied cDNA or gDNA.

The germline CDR1 and CDR2 sequences are SGHNT and YYREEE (reference sequence). V shed 4 bases and J shed 8 bases, with 26 bases lying between them. The CDR3 loop spans 17 amino acids. Seattle participants joined during active infection and were tracked over time. In the original analysis: Amplified reference gene primers provided the basis for estimating nucleated cell counts. The table came from immunoSEQ multiplex PCR; TCRdb's copy has only in-frame clones and leaves some out. The D gene and trimming were derived from the DNA, and the V and J assignments and clone size from that table. The sample lists over 120,000 clones; 70% to 80% were seen once.

Sequencing was performed on peripheral blood. The genes are TRBV5-4 and TRBJ2-3, with D possibly being TRBD1 (6 bases). The receptor's source is a woman in her seventies with COVID-19, enrolled during active disease. CDR3 sequence: CASSLPPGQEGRGTQYF. In DNA, the CDR3 is TGTGCCAGCAGCCTACCCCCGGGACAAGAGGGTAGGGGTACGCAGTATTTT.